The 21 T cell receptor beta chains below come from one sample, sequenced in a study of cytomegalovirus exposure and HLA in healthy donors (TCRdb year 2017). Library prep was done by the immunoSEQ multiplex PCR assay. The table comes from immuneACCESS by way of TCRdb, which keeps in-frame sequences with V and J called. Part of the clones is missing from these tables; in studies checked, under half for an unresolved V gene and the rest for unknown reasons. The sample table records some 260,000 clones; roughly 87% of these occur just once. The ten largest make up 3% to 3.5% of the sample. The sequenced sample was PBMCs. Every receptor here comes from a woman between 25 and 40 years old in good health and CMV-seronegative.

The chain is built from TRBV4-1 and TRBJ2-7, with TRBD2 identical over 9 bases. The germline CDR1 and CDR2 sequences are MGHRA and YSYEKL. V shed 3 bases, J shed 6 bases, and the junction held 6 bases outside the gene matches. CDR3 size: 14 residues. CDR3 coding DNA: TGCGCCAGCAGCCACCCAGCGGGAGGTGTCGAGCAGTACTTC. Residues: CASSHPAGGVEQYF.

The chain recombines TRBV7-3 with TRBJ2-5, with D perhaps being TRBD1 or TRBD2 (6 bases each). Trimming left V 5 bases short and J 5 bases short, with 18 bases between. The V gene's germline CDR1 is SGHTA and CDR2 FQGTGA. The CDR3 spans 15 residues. DNA of the CDR3: TGTGCCAGCAGCCCAGGGGCGGGATTCAGCGAGACCCAGTACTTC. The encoded protein is CASSPGAGFSETQYF.

CDR3 in amino acids: CASSVAGGVETQYF. CDR3 sequence (DNA): TGTGCCAGCAGCGTAGCGGGAGGCGTGGAGACCCAGTACTTC. The chain combines TRBV9 with TRBJ2-5, with 7 bases lining up with TRBD2. CDR3 length: 14 amino acids. Losses at the gene ends were 0 bases for V and 5 bases for J; bases not matched to a gene: 4. Germline V CDR1 and CDR2: SGDLS, YYNGEE. Supplemented by reference TRBV9 and TRBJ2-5, the full variable domain reads DSGVTQTPKHLITATGQRVTLRCSPRSGDLSVYWYQQSLDQGLQFLIQYYNGEERAKGNILERFSAQQFPDLHSELNLSSLELGDSALYFCASSVAGGVETQYFGPGTRLLVL.

V is TRBV9 and J is TRBJ2-1; D assignment may be TRBD1 or TRBD2 (5 bases each). V was cut by 0 bases and J by 9 bases, with 13 bases left in between. Germline CDR1 is SGDLS and CDR2 is YYNGEE. CDR3 length equals 14 residues. This chain's CDR3 is CASSVARELGEQFF. In nucleotides, the CDR3 is TGTGCCAGCAGCGTAGCCAGGGAACTAGGTGAGCAGTTCTTC.

This clone was seen once. The J gene is TRBJ2-7, the V gene TRBV5-1; TRBD1 agrees at 7 bases. In germline, CDR1 is SGHRS, CDR2 YFSETQ. The CDR3 has 15 amino acids. The V segment lost 4 bases and the J segment 2 bases; nucleotides outside the gene matches: 9. DNA for the CDR3: TGCGCCAGCAGCCTGGGACAGCTACTCACCTACGAGCAGTACTTC. It codes for CASSLGQLLTYEQYF.

The rearrangement uses TRBV6-1 and TRBJ2-7; D gene unclear. V lost 6 bases and J 1 base, leaving 13 bases between the germline ends. Germline assignment: CDR1 MNHNS and CDR2 SASEGT. This CDR3 has 14 residues. This chain's CDR3 is CASSKYLGSYEQYF. As DNA, the CDR3 is TGTGCCAGCAGCAAATACTTGGGGTCCTACGAGCAGTACTTC.

A single count supports this clone. Other DNA sequences in the same sample also yield this CDR3. The genes are TRBV5-1 and TRBJ2-7, with 8 bases lining up with TRBD1. The CDR3 length is 14 residues. Germline trimming cut 4 bases from V and 0 bases from J; bases unmatched to any gene: 3. Germline-derived CDR1 and CDR2 are SGHRS and YFSETQ. The CDR3 DNA follows: TGCGCCAGCAGCCCAGGACAGGGCTCCTACGAGCAGTACTTC. It codes for CASSPGQGSYEQYF.

V gene TRBV28 combines with J gene TRBJ2-1; D could derive from TRBD1 or TRBD2 (8 bases each). This CDR3 region has 16 residues. CDR1 and CDR2 from the germline V gene are MDHEN and SYDVKM. V lost 6 bases to trimming and J lost 8 bases, with 23 bases between them. The chain's CDR3 is CASRSGGSGLVDEQFF. In DNA, the CDR3 is TGTGCCAGCAGATCAGGGGGCTCGGGACTAGTGGATGAGCAGTTCTTC.

The V call is TRBV15, the J call TRBJ1-5, with D possibly TRBD1 on 6 matching bases. Trimming cost V 5 bases and J 5 bases, with 16 bases left between them. CDR1 is LNHNV, CDR2 YYDKDF, per germline (reference sequence). There are 15 residues in the CDR3. Written as DNA, the CDR3 is TGTGCCACCAGCGGAGGGGGGACCGTCGATCAGCCCCAGCATTTT. This sequence encodes CATSGGGTVDQPQHF.

This chain connects TRBV19 to TRBJ1-1; tentatively, D is TRBD1 (6 bases). CDR3 length: 13 amino acids. Trimming shortened V by 6 bases and J by 6 bases, and 14 bases separated the two germline ends. The germline CDR1 and CDR2 sequences are LNHDA and SQIVND (reference sequence). The CDR3 reads CASRGGNSAEAFF. The CDR3 region has the DNA TGTGCCAGTAGGGGGGGCAATTCTGCTGAAGCTTTCTTT.

This rearrangement joins TRBV29-1 to TRBJ2-7; 9 bases agree with TRBD2. This CDR3 region has 14 residues. Per germline, CDR1 SQVTM and CDR2 ANQGSEA. V was clipped by 5 bases and J by 6 bases; unmatched bases: 11. CDR3 protein: CSVPLVLAGAEQYF. The CDR3 bases are TGCAGCGTTCCTCTCGTGTTAGCGGGAGCCGAGCAGTACTTC.

The CDR3 reads CASSPSGTGELFF. The CDR3 DNA follows: TGTGCCAGCAGCCCTTCAGGGACCGGGGAGCTGTTTTTT. The V and J genes are TRBV9 and TRBJ2-2; tentatively, D is TRBD1 (5 bases). Germline assignment: CDR1 SGDLS and CDR2 YYNGEE. V lost 4 bases, J lost 5 bases, and 9 bases lay in between. The CDR3 is made up of 13 amino acids. The full variable domain, its missing parts supplied by reference TRBV9 and TRBJ2-2, is DSGVTQTPKHLITATGQRVTLRCSPRSGDLSVYWYQQSLDQGLQFLIQYYNGEERAKGNILERFSAQQFPDLHSELNLSSLELGDSALYFCASSPSGTGELFFGEGSRLTVL.

V gene TRBV5-1 combines with J gene TRBJ2-1; 10 bases align to TRBD2. The CDR3 sequence is 18 residues long. V lost 0 bases and J lost 0; bases outside the gene matches: 6. Per germline, CDR1 SGHRS and CDR2 YFSETQ. CDR3 amino acids: CASSLAVLAGVSYNEQFF. CDR3 sequence (DNA): TGCGCCAGCAGCTTGGCAGTGCTAGCGGGAGTCTCCTACAATGAGCAGTTCTTC.

V gene TRBV11-3 combines with J gene TRBJ2-7; D ambiguous. Germline V gives CDR1 SGHNT, CDR2 YENEEA. V shed 7 bases and J shed 0 bases, with 19 bases lying between them. This CDR3 comprises 16 residues. The CDR3 DNA follows: TGTGCCAGCAAGGGTCAGCGCCTAGAAAACTCCTACGAGCAGTACTTC. Translated: CASKGQRLENSYEQYF.

The chain uses TRBV28 and TRBJ1-5; unclear D gene. CDR1 and CDR2 (germline): MDHEN, SYDVKM. The V end lost 10 bases, the J end lost 2 bases, and 18 bases lay between the germline ends. This CDR3 contains 15 residues. CDR3 in amino acids: CATSIIIRGNQPQHF. CDR3 in DNA: TGTGCCACCTCAATTATAATCCGGGGCAATCAGCCCCAGCATTTT.

This chain uses TRBV14 with TRBJ2-3; 13 positions match TRBD2. The V segment lost 4 bases and the J segment 3 bases; nucleotides outside the gene matches: 7. CDR3 length: 17 residues. The germline V gene has CDR1 SGHDN and CDR2 FVKESK. CDR3 in amino acids: CASSPWTSGSGTDTQYF. For the CDR3, the DNA is TGTGCCAGCAGCCCCTGGACTAGCGGGAGTGGGACAGATACGCAGTATTTT.

This chain uses TRBV2 with TRBJ1-5; D gene ambiguous. The V gene lost 3 bases and the J gene lost 2 bases, with 8 bases spanning the gap. CDR3 size: 14 residues. Germline V gene sequence: CDR1 SNHLY, CDR2 FYNNEI. The CDR3 region has the DNA TGTGCCAGCAGTGACCGGGTTGGCAATCAGCCCCAGCATTTT. Translating gives CASSDRVGNQPQHF.

In this sample, this clone turned up a few times. J is TRBJ1-4 and V is TRBV27, with a tentative D call TRBD1 (6 bases). Germline V gives CDR1 MNHEY, CDR2 SMNVEV (reference sequence). V was clipped by 5 bases and J by 3 bases, with 19 bases between them. This CDR3 spans 17 amino acids. CDR3 nucleotide sequence: TGTGCCAGCAGTCTTTTCGGCGGAAGGACAGCTAATGAAAAACTGTTTTTT. It yields the protein CASSLFGGRTANEKLFF.

The CDR3 sequence is CASSLGGGNTEAFF. In nucleotides, the CDR3 is TGTGCCAGCAGCTTGGGCGGGGGGAACACTGAAGCTTTCTTT. The genes are TRBV5-4 and TRBJ1-1; D is possibly TRBD1 (5 bases). V was shortened by 0 bases and J by 1 base, with 7 bases between the two germline ends. This CDR3 is built from 14 residues. CDR1 SGHNT and CDR2 YYREEE come from the germline V gene (reference sequence). Drawing the rest from reference TRBV5-4 and TRBJ1-1, the complete variable domain is ETGVTQSPTHLIKTRGQQVTLRCSSQSGHNTVSWYQQALGQGPQFIFQYYREEENGRGNFPPRFSGLQFPNYSSELNVNALELDDSALYLCASSLGGGNTEAFFGQGTRLTVV.

The rearrangement links TRBV27 to TRBJ2-3; the match to TRBD2 covers 9 bases. V lost 6 bases to trimming and J lost 1 base; unmatched junction nucleotides: 5. Looked up from germline, CDR1 is MNHEY and CDR2 is SMNVEV (reference sequence). This CDR3 contains 15 residues. The CDR3 DNA is TGTGCCAGCAGCTCTATAGCGGGAGGCACAGATACGCAGTATTTT. This translates into CASSSIAGGTDTQYF.

The gene calls are TRBV9 and TRBJ2-1, with TRBD2 identical over 11 bases. J was trimmed by 2 bases and V by 3 bases; bases with no gene match: 7. The CDR3 is made up of 17 amino acids. Germline CDR1 reads SGDLS; CDR2 reads YYNGEE. CDR3 DNA sequence: TGTGCCAGCAGCGCCGAAAGACTAGCGGGGCCCTACAATGAGCAGTTCTTC. The encoded protein is CASSAERLAGPYNEQFF.